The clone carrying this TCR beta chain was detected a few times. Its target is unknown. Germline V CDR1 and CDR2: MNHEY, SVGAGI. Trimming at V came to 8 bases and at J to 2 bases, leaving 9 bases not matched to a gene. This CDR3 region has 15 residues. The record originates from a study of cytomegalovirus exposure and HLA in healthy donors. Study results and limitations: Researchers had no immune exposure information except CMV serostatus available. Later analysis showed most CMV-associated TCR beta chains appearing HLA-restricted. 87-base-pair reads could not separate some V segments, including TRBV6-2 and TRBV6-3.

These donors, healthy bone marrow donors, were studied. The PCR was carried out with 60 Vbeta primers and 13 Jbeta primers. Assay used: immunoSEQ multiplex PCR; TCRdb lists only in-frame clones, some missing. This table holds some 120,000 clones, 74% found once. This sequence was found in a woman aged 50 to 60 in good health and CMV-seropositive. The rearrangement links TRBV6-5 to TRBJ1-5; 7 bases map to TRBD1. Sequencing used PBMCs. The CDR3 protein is CASGQATGGNQPQHF. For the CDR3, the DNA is TGTGCCAGCGGACAGGCGACAGGTGGCAATCAGCCCCAGCATTTT.